This T cell receptor (beta chain) was found in a study of T cells in Graves' hyperthyroidism and ophthalmopathy. Study-wide background: Blood was drawn when the patient was first diagnosed and still untreated.

Study results and caveats: Clonotypes that were expanded in thyroid above 0.001 mostly appeared in blood too.

Authors of the study amplified TCR beta CDR3 regions from RNA transcripts. The primer set for the first-round RT-PCR of the TCR CDR3 was HTBI. TCRdb reanalysed the multiplex PCR reads using MiXCR and keeps one entry per CDR3 protein. Of approximately 320,000 distinct CDR3 sequences in the sample, 16% are singletons; the top ten hold roughly 31%. Calling Graves' hyperthyroidism stable meant ophthalmopathy did not progress within 18 months. Patients with uncontrolled infections, other autoimmune diseases, pregnancy or lactation were excluded. This clonotype was seen at least ten times. Its antigen is currently unknown. What was sequenced was blood. This TCR was recovered from a man aged 30 to 45 with Graves' hyperthyroidism.

This CDR3 reads CASSRGSGGYTF. In DNA form, the CDR3 reads TGTGCCAGCAGCCGGGGGTCAGGTGGCTACACCTTC. This chain connects TRBV28 to TRBJ1-2, with D possibly being TRBD1 (5 bases). Germline CDR1 is MDHEN and CDR2 is SYDVKM. The CDR3 length is 12 residues. Trimming stripped 6 bases from V and 7 bases from J, with 12 bases between.